These T cell receptor beta chains were read from a single sample in a study of T cell changes during pregnancy in multiple sclerosis. Measured with immunoSEQ multiplex PCR; TCRdb has only the in-frame clones, and not every one. The sample lists tens of thousands of clones, just over 90% seen once, with around 11% in the top ten. The material was CD8+ T cells from peripheral blood mononuclear cells, obtained before pregnancy. The receptors come from a female donor with multiple sclerosis, enrolled in a pregnancy study. CDR3s include the opening cysteine and the closing phenylalanine or tryptophan. D genes are given only for firm matches. The size entry is marked missing in some rows and otherwise reads once, few, many or a size class.

size	D	V	J	CDR3	DNA
NA	TRBD1	TRBV9	TRBJ1-3	CASSVETTTGGGNTIYF	TGTGCCAGCAGCGTAGAGACCACGACAGGGGGCGGAAACACCATATATTTT
once	NA	TRBV6-1	TRBJ1-3	CASSALLPSSGNTIYF	TGTGCCAGCAGTGCCCTCTTACCGAGCTCTGGAAACACCATATATTTT
NA	TRBD1	TRBV7-9	TRBJ2-4	CASSLGDRENKNIQYF	TGTGCCAGCAGCTTAGGGGACAGGGAAAACAAAAACATTCAGTACTTC
NA	TRBD1	TRBV2	TRBJ1-1	CARRDGGQGGAEAFF	TGTGCCAGGAGGGATGGGGGACAGGGTGGGGCTGAAGCTTTCTTT
NA	TRBD2	TRBV5-4	TRBJ2-2	CASSPASGYTGELFF	TGTGCCAGCAGCCCCGCTAGCGGCTACACCGGGGAGCTGTTTTTT
NA	NA	TRBV27	TRBJ1-2	CASSLGGFYGYTF	TGTGCCAGCAGTTTAGGAGGGTTCTATGGCTACACCTTC
NA	TRBD1	TRBV28	TRBJ2-7	CASSFRQGSYEQYF	TGTGCCAGCAGTTTCCGACAGGGTTCCTACGAGCAGTACTTC
NA	NA	TRBV5-1	TRBJ1-3	CASSDPEGGHLGNTIYF	TGCGCCAGCAGCGACCCGGAGGGGGGGCATCTCGGAAACACCATATATTTT
NA	TRBD2	TRBV2	TRBJ2-3	CASSTSGRDTSTDTQYF	TGTGCCAGCAGTACTAGCGGGAGGGACACCAGCACAGATACGCAGTATTTT
NA	NA	TRBV19	TRBJ2-2	CASTTELRLYTGELFF	TGTGCCAGTACCACCGAGCTCCGTCTATACACCGGGGAGCTGTTTTTT
NA	TRBD2	TRBV4-1	TRBJ2-7	CASSHTREATYEQYF	TGCGCCAGCAGCCACACTCGGGAGGCTACCTACGAGCAGTACTTC
NA	NA	TRBV6-5	TRBJ1-6	CASSYFVNSPLHF	TGTGCCAGCAGTTACTTCGTTAATTCACCCCTCCACTTT
NA	TRBD2	TRBV9	TRBJ2-1	CASSVSLGGNEQFF	TGTGCCAGCAGCGTATCGCTGGGGGGGAATGAGCAGTTCTTC
NA	TRBD2	TRBV19	TRBJ2-7	CASSSFRGTSFNEQYF	TGTGCCAGTAGTAGTTTCCGCGGGACTAGCTTCAACGAGCAGTACTTC
NA	NA	TRBV7-9	TRBJ2-1	CASSYFASNNEQFF	TGTGCCAGCAGCTATTTCGCGAGTAACAATGAGCAGTTCTTC
NA	NA	TRBV5-4	TRBJ1-3	CASSSRDSGNTIYF	TGTGCCAGCAGCTCACGGGACTCTGGAAACACCATATATTTT
NA	TRBD1	TRBV30	TRBJ1-4	CAWSVPQGAARRKLFF	TGTGCCTGGAGTGTACCACAGGGGGCCGCCAGACGAAAACTGTTTTTT
NA	TRBD1	TRBV29-1	TRBJ1-2	CSVESGQVNYGYTF	TGCAGCGTTGAATCGGGACAGGTCAACTATGGCTACACCTTC
NA	TRBD1	TRBV19	TRBJ2-2	CASTYGQGASGELFF	TGTGCCAGTACCTATGGACAGGGGGCGTCCGGGGAGCTGTTTTTT
NA	TRBD2	TRBV27	TRBJ2-7	CASSFDREGYEQYF	TGTGCCAGCAGTTTTGATCGGGAGGGCTACGAGCAGTACTTC
NA	NA	TRBV11-2	TRBJ2-7	CASSLGSGFYEQYF	TGTGCCAGCAGCTTAGGGTCAGGGTTCTACGAGCAGTACTTC
NA	TRBD1	TRBV9	TRBJ2-7	CASSAPGTGEQYF	TGTGCCAGCAGCGCCCCCGGGACAGGGGAGCAGTACTTC
NA	NA	TRBV7-9	TRBJ1-1	CASKEGTRAFF	TGTGCCAGCAAGGAGGGAACCCGGGCTTTCTTT
once	NA	TRBV5-6	TRBJ2-1	CASSFTGSNEQFF	TGTGCCAGCAGCTTCACGGGGTCCAATGAGCAGTTCTTC
NA	NA	TRBV7-3	TRBJ2-1	CASSLGRNEQFF	TGTGCCAGCAGCTTAGGGAGAAATGAGCAGTTCTTC
NA	TRBD2	TRBV19	TRBJ2-5	CASSSLGSGRDQETQYF	TGTGCCAGTAGTTCTCTAGGTAGCGGGAGGGACCAAGAGACCCAGTACTTC
NA	TRBD2	TRBV10-3	TRBJ2-7	CAIGEREGQYEQYF	TGTGCCATCGGGGAGCGGGAGGGCCAGTACGAGCAGTACTTC
NA	TRBD1	TRBV4-1	TRBJ1-2	CASSPGALTGDYGYTF	TGCGCCAGCAGCCCTGGGGCACTAACAGGGGACTATGGCTACACCTTC
NA	TRBD2	TRBV5-1	TRBJ2-7	CASSPVAGEYEQYF	TGCGCCAGCAGCCCCGTAGCGGGGGAATACGAGCAGTACTTC
NA	NA	TRBV10-3	TRBJ1-5	CAISEAIGDSNQPQHF	TGTGCCATCAGTGAGGCGATTGGGGACTCCAATCAGCCCCAGCATTTT
NA	TRBD2	TRBV30	TRBJ2-2	CAWTGGTGELFF	TGTGCCTGGACGGGGGGCACCGGGGAGCTGTTTTTT
NA	TRBD2	TRBV15	TRBJ2-1	CATSRHKPRVAGNNEQFF	TGTGCCACCAGCAGACACAAGCCAAGGGTAGCGGGGAACAATGAGCAGTTCTTC
NA	NA	TRBV7-9	TRBJ2-7	CASSLETAGYEQYF	TGTGCCAGCAGCTTAGAGACAGCGGGCTACGAGCAGTACTTC
NA	TRBD1	TRBV9	TRBJ2-1	CASSPRTGSPYNEQFF	TGTGCCAGCAGCCCACGGACAGGGAGCCCCTACAATGAGCAGTTCTTC
few	NA	TRBV9	TRBJ1-1	CASSVATDEAFF	TGTGCCAGCAGCGTAGCAACAGATGAAGCTTTCTTT
once	NA	TRBV7-8	TRBJ1-2	CASSLGWGDGAYGYTF	TGTGCCAGCAGCTTAGGGTGGGGGGATGGTGCCTATGGCTACACCTTC
NA	NA	TRBV19	TRBJ2-7	CASSIGGQSYEQYF	TGTGCCAGTAGTATAGGAGGACAGAGCTACGAGCAGTACTTC
NA	NA	TRBV19	TRBJ2-1	CASSIGLSLHEQFF	TGTGCCAGTTCAATCGGACTAAGTCTTCATGAGCAGTTCTTC
NA	TRBD2	TRBV9	TRBJ2-1	CASSVEAGAPGVDEQFF	TGTGCCAGCAGCGTAGAGGCGGGAGCCCCAGGCGTCGATGAGCAGTTCTTC
few	NA	TRBV6-5	TRBJ1-1	CASSYSKGWFGTEAFF	TGTGCCAGCAGTTACTCTAAGGGGTGGTTTGGCACTGAAGCTTTCTTT
NA	NA	TRBV6-5	TRBJ1-3	CASSYSSGNTIYF	TGTGCCAGCAGTTACTCGAGTGGAAACACCATATATTTT
NA	NA	TRBV27	TRBJ1-5	CASSLDTGGNQPQHF	TGTGCCAGCAGTTTGGATACGGGGGGAAATCAGCCCCAGCATTTT
NA	NA	TRBV29-1	TRBJ2-3	CSVEVARDTLYTDTQYF	TGCAGCGTTGAAGTCGCCAGGGACACCCTATACACAGATACGCAGTATTTT
NA	TRBD1	TRBV25-1	TRBJ2-3	CASRGGLSTDTQYF	TGTGCCAGCAGAGGGGGCTTAAGCACAGATACGCAGTATTTT
NA	TRBD1	TRBV27	TRBJ2-7	CASSLFGTGSYEQYF	TGTGCCAGCAGTTTATTCGGGACAGGGAGCTACGAGCAGTACTTC
NA	NA	TRBV6-4	TRBJ2-2	CASSEYGPTGELFF	TGTGCCAGCAGTGAATACGGTCCCACCGGGGAGCTGTTTTTT
NA	NA	TRBV6-6	TRBJ2-1	CASSSGVNNEQFF	TGTGCCAGCAGTAGTGGAGTTAACAATGAGCAGTTCTTC
NA	NA	TRBV19	TRBJ2-2	CASSITGGNTGELFF	TGTGCCAGTAGTATAACGGGGGGCAACACCGGGGAGCTGTTTTTT
NA	NA	TRBV7-8	TRBJ2-1	CASSSSVSNEQFF	TGTGCCAGCAGCTCCTCTGTCAGCAATGAGCAGTTCTTC
NA	NA	TRBV5-6	TRBJ1-2	CASSSDIYGYTF	TGTGCCAGCAGCTCGGACATCTATGGCTACACCTTC
few	NA	TRBV19	TRBJ1-2	CASSAGYGYTF	TGTGCCAGTAGTGCAGGGTACGGCTACACCTTC
NA	TRBD1	TRBV5-4	TRBJ1-2	CASSGQGPYGYTF	TGTGCCAGCAGCGGACAGGGTCCCTATGGCTACACCTTC